These T cell receptor beta chains were read from a single sample in a study of human T cells and chemical hapten exposure. TCRdb passed the RACE reads through MiXCR, listing each CDR3 protein once. The sample lists about 270,000 distinct CDR3 sequences, 7.5% to 8% occurring once. This material consisted of whole blood, taken in connection with sensitization to the hapten diphenylcyclopropenone (DPC). The receptor source for this set is a young man with alopecia areata. Some clones in this sample may be carry-over from other donors' samples. Both conserved end residues are part of each CDR3. Each record gives: V gene, clone size, D gene, J gene, CDR3 DNA, CDR3 protein. The D gene is left open where the match is weak. The listing skips clone size in some rows; elsewhere it reads once, few, many or a size class.

V: TRBV9
size: few
D: TRBD1
J: TRBJ1-5
DNA: TGTGCCAGCAGCGTAGACTGGGGGACAGGGGGACACTATAGCAATCAGCCCCAGCATTTT
CDR3: CASSVDWGTGGHYSNQPQHF

V: TRBV12-3/TRBV12-4
size: many
D: .
J: TRBJ1-1
DNA: TGTGCCAGCAACCCGTCTCGGAACACTGAAGCTTTCTTT
CDR3: CASNPSRNTEAFF

V: TRBV4-1
size: few
D: .
J: TRBJ1-5
DNA: TGCGCCAGCAGCCAAGGGGCGGGGCTCAATCAGCCCCAGCATTTT
CDR3: CASSQGAGLNQPQHF

V: TRBV28
size: few
D: .
J: TRBJ2-7
DNA: TGTGCCAGCAGTTTAAGGGAAAAATACGAGCAGTACTTC
CDR3: CASSLREKYEQYF

V: TRBV11-1
size: many
D: .
J: TRBJ2-5
DNA: TGTGCCAGCAGCTTAGAAGTATGGCACAGCCAAGAGACCCAGTACTTC
CDR3: CASSLEVWHSQETQYF

V: TRBV10-3
size: .
D: .
J: TRBJ1-5
DNA: TGTGCCATCAGTGGGGGACTTCCTAGCAATCAGCCCCAGCATTTT
CDR3: CAISGGLPSNQPQHF

V: TRBV7-9
size: .
D: .
J: TRBJ1-5
DNA: TGTGCCAACAGCTTAGGAGGTCTTATTAATCAGCCCCAGCATTTT
CDR3: CANSLGGLINQPQHF

V: TRBV7-9
size: .
D: .
J: TRBJ2-5
DNA: TGTGCCAGCAGTTCTAGAGCGGAGACCCAGTACTTC
CDR3: CASSSRAETQYF

V: TRBV12-5
size: .
D: .
J: TRBJ1-1
DNA: TGTGCTAGTGGTTATGGATCTGAAGCTTTCTTT
CDR3: CASGYGSEAFF

V: TRBV7-2
size: few
D: TRBD1
J: TRBJ2-3
DNA: TGTGCCAGCAGCCAAGCTGGGGGGACAGGGAGCACAGATACGCAGTATTTT
CDR3: CASSQAGGTGSTDTQYF

V: TRBV6-5
size: .
D: .
J: TRBJ1-6
DNA: TGTGCCAGCAGTTACTCGGGCCAGAGGTATTCACCCCTCCACTTT
CDR3: CASSYSGQRYSPLHF